These T cell receptor beta chains were read from a single sample in a study of cytomegalovirus exposure and HLA in healthy donors. TCRdb's copy holds only in-frame clones and misses some; the assay was immunoSEQ multiplex PCR. The sample yields about 200,000 clones, roughly 80% seen once. Sequencing was carried out using PBMCs. These receptors all come from a woman aged 45 to 65 in good health and CMV-seropositive. Both conserved end residues are part of each CDR3. Each record gives: J gene, D gene, clone size, V gene, CDR3 DNA, CDR3 protein. D genes are given only for firm matches. Clone size is given for some rows only: seen once, a few or many times, or a class if the clone is expanded.

J gene: TRBJ2-5; D gene: TRBD1; clone size: -; V gene: TRBV29-1; CDR3 DNA: TGCAGCGTGGAGACAGGGGGCCGCGGAAAGACCCAGTACTTC; CDR3 protein: CSVETGGRGKTQYF
J gene: TRBJ1-2; D gene: -; clone size: -; V gene: TRBV7-2; CDR3 DNA: TGTGCCAGCAGCCCTGGAGGAGGGGAGAACTATGGCTACACCTTC; CDR3 protein: CASSPGGGENYGYTF
J gene: TRBJ2-7; D gene: TRBD2; clone size: -; V gene: TRBV18; CDR3 DNA: TGTGCCAGCTCACCATCAGGACTAGCGGGGGGGTTCGAGCAGTACTTC; CDR3 protein: CASSPSGLAGGFEQYF
J gene: TRBJ2-1; D gene: -; clone size: -; V gene: TRBV19; CDR3 DNA: TGTGCCAGTAGTATACGGGTCGGGGAGCAGTTCTTC; CDR3 protein: CASSIRVGEQFF
J gene: TRBJ1-2; D gene: -; clone size: -; V gene: TRBV18; CDR3 DNA: TGTGCCAGCTCACCACAAAGTACCGGGGTCTATGGCTACACCTTC; CDR3 protein: CASSPQSTGVYGYTF
J gene: TRBJ1-2; D gene: -; clone size: once; V gene: TRBV5-5; CDR3 DNA: TGTGCCAGCAGCTTGGCCGATACGGCGGATGGCTACACCTTC; CDR3 protein: CASSLADTADGYTF
J gene: TRBJ2-7; D gene: -; clone size: -; V gene: TRBV5-1; CDR3 DNA: TGCGCCAGCAGCTTGGTTAGGGGGGGATACGAGCAGTACTTC; CDR3 protein: CASSLVRGGYEQYF
J gene: TRBJ1-2; D gene: -; clone size: -; V gene: TRBV21-1; CDR3 DNA: TGTGCCAGCAGCAAATCTCCGGACAGGGATGGCTACACCTTC; CDR3 protein: CASSKSPDRDGYTF
J gene: TRBJ2-2; D gene: -; clone size: once; V gene: TRBV4-1; CDR3 DNA: TGCGCCAGCCGTAACAGGTTACCCACCGGGGAGCTGTTTTTT; CDR3 protein: CASRNRLPTGELFF
J gene: TRBJ2-1; D gene: TRBD2; clone size: -; V gene: TRBV7-9; CDR3 DNA: TGTGCCAGCAGCTTCCGAGCGGGATCCTACAATGAGCAGTTCTTC; CDR3 protein: CASSFRAGSYNEQFF
J gene: TRBJ2-5; D gene: TRBD2; clone size: -; V gene: TRBV5-1; CDR3 DNA: TGCGCCAGCCTTGGCGGGGGTCAAGAGACCCAGTACTTC; CDR3 protein: CASLGGGQETQYF
J gene: TRBJ2-1; D gene: TRBD1; clone size: -; V gene: TRBV14; CDR3 DNA: TGTGCCAGCAGCTCAAGGACAGGGGGATTCTACAATGAGCAGTTCTTC; CDR3 protein: CASSSRTGGFYNEQFF
J gene: TRBJ2-1; D gene: TRBD2; clone size: -; V gene: TRBV6-1; CDR3 DNA: TGTGCCAGCAGTGAGGGACTAGTGGATTACGGTGAGCAGTTCTTC; CDR3 protein: CASSEGLVDYGEQFF
J gene: TRBJ2-1; D gene: TRBD2; clone size: -; V gene: TRBV6-5; CDR3 DNA: TGTGCCAGCAGTGTACTAGCGGGAGGGGGGAATGAGCAGTTCTTC; CDR3 protein: CASSVLAGGGNEQFF
J gene: TRBJ1-1; D gene: TRBD1; clone size: -; V gene: TRBV6-5; CDR3 DNA: TGTGCCAGCAGTTCGAGGGGGCTCGGGAACACTGAAGCTTTCTTT; CDR3 protein: CASSSRGLGNTEAFF
J gene: TRBJ1-2; D gene: -; clone size: -; V gene: TRBV10-2; CDR3 DNA: TGCGCCAGCAGTGATAAGGGGCCCACTAACTATGGCTACACCTTC; CDR3 protein: CASSDKGPTNYGYTF
J gene: TRBJ2-4; D gene: TRBD1; clone size: -; V gene: TRBV11-2; CDR3 DNA: TGTGCCAGCAGCTCCCTCCGGGACAGGGGGCCGGACATTCAGTACTTC; CDR3 protein: CASSSLRDRGPDIQYF
J gene: TRBJ1-1; D gene: TRBD1; clone size: -; V gene: TRBV19; CDR3 DNA: TGTGCCAGTAGTACCCGACAGGGGAGGGCGAACACTGAAGCTTTCTTT; CDR3 protein: CASSTRQGRANTEAFF
J gene: TRBJ1-2; D gene: TRBD1; clone size: -; V gene: TRBV6-1; CDR3 DNA: TGTGCCAGCAGCGTACAGGGGGCGTATGGCTACACCTTC; CDR3 protein: CASSVQGAYGYTF
J gene: TRBJ1-2; D gene: -; clone size: -; V gene: TRBV28; CDR3 DNA: TGTGCCAGCAGTAGGGGGATCAACTATGGCTACACCTTC; CDR3 protein: CASSRGINYGYTF
J gene: TRBJ2-2; D gene: TRBD1; clone size: -; V gene: TRBV15; CDR3 DNA: TGTGCCACCAGCCCCGGGACAGGGGGCCACGGGGAGCTGTTTTTT; CDR3 protein: CATSPGTGGHGELFF
J gene: TRBJ2-5; D gene: -; clone size: -; V gene: TRBV15; CDR3 DNA: TGTGCCACCAGCAGAGATCAGGTTGGGGAGACCCAGTACTTC; CDR3 protein: CATSRDQVGETQYF
J gene: TRBJ2-5; D gene: -; clone size: -; V gene: TRBV4-2; CDR3 DNA: TGTGCCAGCAGCCCAGTGCAGGGGCAAGAGACCCAGTACTTC; CDR3 protein: CASSPVQGQETQYF
J gene: TRBJ1-5; D gene: -; clone size: -; V gene: TRBV11-2; CDR3 DNA: TGTGCCAGCAGCTTAGATAGCGTCAGGGGCCCCAACCAGCCCCAGCATTTT; CDR3 protein: CASSLDSVRGPNQPQHF
J gene: TRBJ1-5; D gene: -; clone size: -; V gene: TRBV19; CDR3 DNA: TGTGCCAGTAGGTCCGGGACTCTCGCCTCTAGCAATCAGCCCCAGCATTTT; CDR3 protein: CASRSGTLASSNQPQHF
J gene: TRBJ1-1; D gene: -; clone size: -; V gene: TRBV4-2; CDR3 DNA: TGTGCCAGCAGCCAAGGTGGGAGGAACACTGAAGCTTTCTTT; CDR3 protein: CASSQGGRNTEAFF
J gene: TRBJ1-4; D gene: -; clone size: -; V gene: TRBV7-9; CDR3 DNA: TGTGCCAGCAGCGCCTGGGGGGGGGATAATGAAAAACTGTTTTTT; CDR3 protein: CASSAWGGDNEKLFF
J gene: TRBJ1-2; D gene: TRBD1; clone size: -; V gene: TRBV4-1; CDR3 DNA: TGCGCCAGCAGCCAAGCTCCTACAGGGGGCAGAAACTATGGCTACACCTTC; CDR3 protein: CASSQAPTGGRNYGYTF
J gene: TRBJ2-5; D gene: -; clone size: once; V gene: TRBV4-1; CDR3 DNA: TGCGCCAGCAGCCAAGTATCCACGGAAGAGACCCAGTACTTC; CDR3 protein: CASSQVSTEETQYF
J gene: TRBJ2-5; D gene: -; clone size: few; V gene: TRBV30; CDR3 DNA: TGTGCCTGGAGTGCGGGAGCCTACCAAGAGACCCAGTACTTC; CDR3 protein: CAWSAGAYQETQYF
J gene: TRBJ1-6; D gene: -; clone size: -; V gene: TRBV9; CDR3 DNA: TGTGCCAGCAGCGTACCGACAAGGGGGAAATCACCCCTCCACTTT; CDR3 protein: CASSVPTRGKSPLHF
J gene: TRBJ2-6; D gene: -; clone size: -; V gene: TRBV11-2; CDR3 DNA: TGTGCCAGCAGCTTTACACGGTGGCCTGGGGCCAACGGCCTGACTTTC; CDR3 protein: CASSFTRWPGANGLTF
J gene: TRBJ2-7; D gene: -; clone size: -; V gene: TRBV19; CDR3 DNA: TGTGCCAGTAGTATTGGTGGCCGAGGCTACGAGCAGTACTTC; CDR3 protein: CASSIGGRGYEQYF
J gene: TRBJ2-5; D gene: -; clone size: -; V gene: TRBV6-5; CDR3 DNA: TGTGCCAGCAGTTACTCGGGGGGGCTGGGGGATGGGCAGTACTTC; CDR3 protein: CASSYSGGLGDGQYF
J gene: TRBJ2-7; D gene: TRBD1; clone size: few; V gene: TRBV10-3; CDR3 DNA: TGTGCCATCGGTCCCGGGACAGGGAGGTACGAGCAGTACTTC; CDR3 protein: CAIGPGTGRYEQYF
J gene: TRBJ1-4; D gene: TRBD1; clone size: -; V gene: TRBV28; CDR3 DNA: TGTGCCAGCAGTTTAGGACAGGGGAATGAAAAACTGTTTTTT; CDR3 protein: CASSLGQGNEKLFF
J gene: TRBJ2-2; D gene: TRBD2; clone size: few; V gene: TRBV7-2; CDR3 DNA: TGTGCCAGCAGCTTAGATCCAGCGGGGGGGCCGTCGGACACCGGGGAGCTGTTTTTT; CDR3 protein: CASSLDPAGGPSDTGELFF
J gene: TRBJ1-3; D gene: -; clone size: -; V gene: TRBV27; CDR3 DNA: TGTGCCAGCAGTTTAACGGGACACTCTGGAAACACCATATATTTT; CDR3 protein: CASSLTGHSGNTIYF
J gene: TRBJ2-7; D gene: TRBD1; clone size: few; V gene: TRBV5-1; CDR3 DNA: TGCGCCAGCAGCTTGGGGGACAGGGCCTACGAGCAGTACTTC; CDR3 protein: CASSLGDRAYEQYF
J gene: TRBJ2-1; D gene: TRBD2; clone size: -; V gene: TRBV5-5; CDR3 DNA: TGTGCCAGCCTGGAGGGGACTAGCGGGAGGAGATACAATGAGCAGTTCTTC; CDR3 protein: CASLEGTSGRRYNEQFF
J gene: TRBJ1-2; D gene: -; clone size: -; V gene: TRBV28; CDR3 DNA: TGTGCCAGCAGTTCGGGACTCTTAGCAATAGCTAACTATGGCTACACCTTC; CDR3 protein: CASSSGLLAIANYGYTF
J gene: TRBJ1-1; D gene: TRBD1; clone size: -; V gene: TRBV6-5; CDR3 DNA: TGTGCCAGCAGTTTGCCACAGGGGGAGAACACTGAAGCTTTCTTT; CDR3 protein: CASSLPQGENTEAFF